This T cell receptor beta chain was found in a study of blood T cell repertoires in COVID-19. Unmatched junction bases numbered 9, after V lost 6 bases and J lost 7 bases. CDR3 length equals 15 residues. The germline gives CDR1 MDHEN, CDR2 SYDVKM. Some clones are missing from TCRdb's copy, which holds only in-frame ones; the method was immunoSEQ multiplex PCR. The sample holds approximately 50,000 clones; 80% to 90% are singletons and the top ten take roughly 2.3%. Sequenced sample: peripheral blood. This chain uses TRBV28 with TRBJ2-1; TRBD2 aligns across 10 bases. This TCR was sampled from a human donor in a cohort sampled during active COVID-19. The CDR3 spells CASSSTSGKWNEQFF. CDR3 DNA sequence: TGTGCCAGCAGCTCAACTAGCGGGAAATGGAATGAGCAGTTCTTC. Full variable domain (outside the CDR3, taken from reference TRBV28 and TRBJ2-1): DVKVTQSSRYLVKRTGEKVFLECVQDMDHENMFWYRQDPGLGLRLIYFSYDVKMKEKGDIPEGYSVSREKKERFSLILESASTNQTSMYLCASSSTSGKWNEQFFGPGTRLTVL.